This T cell receptor (beta chain) was sequenced during a study of blood T cells in healthy people across ages. Study background: Per every two T cells, about one barcoded beta molecule was captured by template switching.

With a J-beta primer mix and a sample-barcoded 5' primer, a second PCR ran 7 to 11 cycles. TCRdb processed the 5' RACE reads anew with MiXCR; each CDR3 protein has one entry. The sample shows 780,000 or so distinct CDR3 sequences, more than 20% of them seen only once. The same specimen was also included in a second study, on T cells of mothers and their children.

The source is a boy between 5 and 17 years old in good health. Sequences were obtained from blood.

The chain's CDR3 is CASSYPPGLGTDTQYF. In DNA, the CDR3 is TGTGCCAGCAGTTACCCTCCAGGGCTCGGCACAGATACGCAGTATTTT. The V gene is TRBV12-3 or TRBV12-4, the J gene TRBJ2-3; weak D call: TRBD1 (5 bases). V was clipped by 4 bases and J by 1 base, with 15 bases between them. The CDR3 has 16 residues.